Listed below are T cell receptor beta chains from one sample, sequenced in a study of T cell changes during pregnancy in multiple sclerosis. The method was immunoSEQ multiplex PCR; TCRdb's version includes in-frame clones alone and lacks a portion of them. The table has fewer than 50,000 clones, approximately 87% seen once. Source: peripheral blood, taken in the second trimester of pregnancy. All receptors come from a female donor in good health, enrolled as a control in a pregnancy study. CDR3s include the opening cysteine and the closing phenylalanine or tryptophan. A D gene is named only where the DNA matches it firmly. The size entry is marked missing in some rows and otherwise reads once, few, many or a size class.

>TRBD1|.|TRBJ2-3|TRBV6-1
CASSETGTGVSDTQYF
TGTGCCAGCAGTGAAACCGGGACAGGGGTTTCAGATACGCAGTATTTT
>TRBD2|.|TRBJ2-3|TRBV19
CASTTAGGSTDTQYF
TGTGCCAGTACAACGGCGGGGGGAAGCACAGATACGCAGTATTTT
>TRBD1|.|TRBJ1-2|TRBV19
CASSIGTGALLTF
TGTGCCAGTAGTATCGGGACAGGGGCCCTATTAACCTTC
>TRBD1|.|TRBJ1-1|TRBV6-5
CASSRTGAEAFF
TGTGCCAGCAGCCGAACAGGGGCCGAAGCTTTCTTT
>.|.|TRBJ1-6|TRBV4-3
CASSQDPGLLSYNSPLHF
TGCGCCAGCAGCCAAGATCCAGGTCTCCTCTCCTATAATTCACCCCTCCACTTT
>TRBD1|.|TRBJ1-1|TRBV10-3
CATNRGGSTEAFF
TGTGCCACAAACAGGGGAGGCTCCACTGAAGCTTTCTTT
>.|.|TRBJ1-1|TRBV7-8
CASSLVTGMNTEAFF
TGTGCCAGCAGCTTAGTGACAGGAATGAACACTGAAGCTTTCTTT
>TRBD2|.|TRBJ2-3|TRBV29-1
CSVEVGRGTDTQYF
TGCAGCGTTGAGGTGGGGAGGGGTACAGATACGCAGTATTTT
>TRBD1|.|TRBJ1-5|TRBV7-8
CASSLAGRGTNQPQHF
TGTGCCAGCAGCTTAGCGGGCAGGGGGACCAATCAGCCCCAGCATTTT
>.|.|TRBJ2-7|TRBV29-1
CSVGTVQGSYEQYF
TGCAGCGTGGGAACGGTGCAGGGGTCCTACGAGCAGTACTTC
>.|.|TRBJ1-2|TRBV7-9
CASSGNRVPYGYTF
TGTGCCAGCAGCGGCAACAGGGTCCCTTATGGCTACACCTTC
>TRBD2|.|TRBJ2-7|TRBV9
CASSVGGGLTYEQYF
TGTGCCAGCAGCGTGGGCGGGGGACTGACCTACGAGCAGTACTTC
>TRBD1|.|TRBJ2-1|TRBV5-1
CASSRDRVSYNEQFF
TGCGCCAGCAGCAGAGACAGGGTGTCCTACAATGAGCAGTTCTTC
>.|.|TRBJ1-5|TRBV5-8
CASSPNRASNQPQHF
TGTGCCAGCAGCCCAAACAGGGCTAGCAATCAGCCCCAGCATTTT
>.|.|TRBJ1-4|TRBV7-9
CASSSGQGREKLFF
TGTGCCAGCAGCTCCGGGCAGGGGCGCGAAAAACTGTTTTTT
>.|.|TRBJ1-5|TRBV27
CASSSTRGAGQPQHF
TGTGCCAGCAGTTCAACACGGGGGGCCGGTCAGCCCCAGCATTTT
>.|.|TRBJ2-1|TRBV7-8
CASRGPRGNNEQFF
TGTGCCAGCAGAGGCCCAAGAGGGAACAATGAGCAGTTCTTC
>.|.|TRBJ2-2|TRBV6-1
CASSEHSNTGELFF
TGTGCCAGCAGTGAACACTCAAACACCGGGGAGCTGTTTTTT
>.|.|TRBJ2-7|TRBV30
CAWSPSGVAYEQYF
TGTGCCTGGAGCCCCTCAGGGGTTGCCTACGAGCAGTACTTC
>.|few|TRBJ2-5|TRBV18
CASSPMAEQETQYF
TGTGCCAGCTCACCAATGGCAGAACAAGAGACCCAGTACTTC
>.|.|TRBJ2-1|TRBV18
CASSPPGSGISYNEQFF
TGTGCCAGCTCACCACCGGGCAGCGGTATTTCCTACAATGAGCAGTTCTTC
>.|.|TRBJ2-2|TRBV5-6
CASSLGRAGANTGELFF
TGTGCCAGCAGCTTGGGGCGTGCGGGGGCTAACACCGGGGAGCTGTTTTTT
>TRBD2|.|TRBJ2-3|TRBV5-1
CASSLTSEADTQYF
TGCGCCAGCAGCTTGACTAGCGAAGCAGATACGCAGTATTTT
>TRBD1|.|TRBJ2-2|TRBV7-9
CASRSGQGANTGELFF
TGTGCCAGCAGATCGGGACAGGGGGCGAACACCGGGGAGCTGTTTTTT
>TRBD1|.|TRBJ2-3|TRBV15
CATSIKGQGIDTQYF
TGTGCCACCTCCATTAAGGGACAGGGGATAGATACGCAGTATTTT
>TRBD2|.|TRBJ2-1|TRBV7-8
CASSLFQRGSSYNEQFF
TGTGCCAGCAGCTTATTTCAGCGGGGGAGCTCCTACAATGAGCAGTTCTTC
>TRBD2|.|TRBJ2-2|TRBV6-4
CASSRGGNTGELFF
TGTGCCAGCAGTCGGGGGGGGAACACCGGGGAGCTGTTTTTT
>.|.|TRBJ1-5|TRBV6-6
CASSYEREGQPQHF
TGTGCCAGCAGTTACGAAAGGGAGGGACAGCCCCAGCATTTT
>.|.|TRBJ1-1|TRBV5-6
CASSGEDNWNTEAFF
TGTGCCAGCAGCGGGGAGGACAATTGGAACACTGAAGCTTTCTTT
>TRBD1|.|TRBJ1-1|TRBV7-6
CASSLVLTGARNTEAFF
TGTGCCAGCAGCTTAGTCTTGACAGGGGCGCGGAACACTGAAGCTTTCTTT
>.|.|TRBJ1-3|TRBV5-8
CASSLGGGNTIYF
TGTGCCAGCAGCTTGGGAGGAGGAAACACCATATATTTT
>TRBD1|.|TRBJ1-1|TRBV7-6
CASSLYAGTENTEAFF
TGTGCCAGCAGCTTATATGCAGGGACAGAGAACACTGAAGCTTTCTTT
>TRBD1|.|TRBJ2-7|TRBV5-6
CASSPGTGVNEQYF
TGTGCCAGCAGCCCCGGGACAGGGGTCAACGAGCAGTACTTC
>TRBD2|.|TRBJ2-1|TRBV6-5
CASSYPTSGSDDEQFF
TGTGCCAGCAGTTACCCAACTAGCGGGAGCGACGATGAGCAGTTCTTC
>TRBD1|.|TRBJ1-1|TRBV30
CASRGQVNTEAFF
TGTGCCTCGAGGGGACAGGTGAACACTGAAGCTTTCTTT
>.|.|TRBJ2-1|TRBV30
CAAPHRQNEHEQFF
TGTGCCGCGCCGCACAGGCAAAACGAACATGAGCAGTTCTTC
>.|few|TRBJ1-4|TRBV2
CASSEAWEDVFF
TGTGCCAGCAGTGAAGCTTGGGAGGACGTGTTTTTT
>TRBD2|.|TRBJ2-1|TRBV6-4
CASSDSPGTSGPGEQFF
TGTGCCAGCAGTGACTCACCTGGGACTAGCGGGCCGGGTGAGCAGTTCTTC
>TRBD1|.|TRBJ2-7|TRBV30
CAWSGDRRYEQYF
TGTGCCTGGAGTGGGGACAGAAGGTACGAGCAGTACTTC
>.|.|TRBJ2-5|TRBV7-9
CASSLAEGVGETQYF
TGTGCCAGCAGCTTAGCGGAAGGGGTTGGGGAGACCCAGTACTTC
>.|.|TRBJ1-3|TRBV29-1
CSAGDSQSGNTIYF
TGCAGCGCTGGGGACTCACAGTCTGGAAACACCATATATTTT
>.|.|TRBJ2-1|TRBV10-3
CASTDTSYNEQFF
TGTGCCAGTACGGACACCTCCTACAATGAGCAGTTCTTC
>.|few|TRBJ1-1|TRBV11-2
CASSLGRVGTEAFF
TGTGCCAGCAGCTTAGGCAGGGTAGGCACTGAAGCTTTCTTT
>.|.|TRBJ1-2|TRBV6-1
CASRDWGSVNYGYTF
TGTGCCAGCAGAGATTGGGGCAGCGTTAACTATGGCTACACCTTC
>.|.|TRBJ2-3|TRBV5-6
CASSEGSTQYF
TGTGCCAGCAGCGAGGGTAGTACGCAGTATTTT
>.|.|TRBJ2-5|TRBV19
CASSRSGEPQETQYF
TGTGCCAGTAGTCGTTCAGGGGAACCTCAGGAGACCCAGTACTTC
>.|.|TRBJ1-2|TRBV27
CASSLKGEGYGYTF
TGTGCCAGCAGTTTAAAAGGGGAGGGATATGGCTACACCTTC
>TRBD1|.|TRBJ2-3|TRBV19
CASTPTGKAADTQYF
TGTGCCAGTACCCCGACAGGGAAAGCGGCAGATACGCAGTATTTT
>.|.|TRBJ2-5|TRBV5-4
CASSLAGVGETQYF
TGTGCCAGCAGCTTGGCAGGGGTGGGGGAGACCCAGTACTTC
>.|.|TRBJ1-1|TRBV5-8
CASSLDEVTEAFF
TGTGCCAGCAGCCTAGACGAGGTCACTGAAGCTTTCTTT
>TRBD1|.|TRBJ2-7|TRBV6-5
CASRGQGRPEQYF
TGTGCCAGCAGGGGACAGGGTCGTCCCGAGCAGTACTTC
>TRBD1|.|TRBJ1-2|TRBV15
CATSRPGQGALGYTF
TGTGCCACCAGCAGACCGGGACAGGGGGCGCTTGGCTACACCTTC